A single sample is the source of the 24 T cell receptor beta chains below, sequenced in a study of blood T cells in healthy people across ages. The second PCR ran about 6 to 11 cycles with a sample-barcoded 5' primer and J-beta primers. TCRdb reanalysed the 5' RACE reads using MiXCR and keeps one entry per CDR3 protein. The repertoire holds fewer than 2,000,000 distinct CDR3 sequences, about 35% seen once, with about 11% in the top ten. Material for sequencing was blood. The origin of the receptors is a woman under 40 in good health.

The chain joins TRBV4-2 to TRBJ2-5, with D possibly TRBD1 on 5 matching bases. CDR3 length equals 14 residues. The ends were cut back, 2 bases at V and 13 bases at J, with 20 bases in the middle. Germline assignment: CDR1 LGHNA and CDR2 YNFKEQ. The CDR3 spells CASSQSLDSPLVYF. The CDR3 DNA reads TGTGCCAGCAGCCAATCCCTAGACAGCCCACTTGTGTACTTC.

On this clonotype: Mismatch with germline at one junction end may stem from a read error. The chain joins TRBV7-3 to TRBJ1-2; D not certain. Per germline, CDR1 SGHTA and CDR2 FQGTGA. The CDR3 is 14 residues long. CDR3 sequence reads: CANSLTQLDYGYTF. The CDR3 DNA sequence: TGTGCCAACAGCTTAACGCAGCTTGACTATGGCTACACCTTC.

The rearrangement uses TRBV4-2 and TRBJ2-7; 11 nucleotides align to TRBD1. The CDR3 extends over 16 amino acids. The J segment lost 4 bases and the V segment lost 3 bases, leaving 8 bases of the junction unmatched. Germline loops: CDR1 LGHNA, CDR2 YNFKEQ. Here the CDR3 reads CASSHLPGQGEYEQYF. The CDR3 coding sequence is TGTGCCAGCAGCCATTTACCGGGACAGGGGGAATACGAGCAGTACTTC.

There are a few counts of this clonotype. V gene TRBV7-2 combines with J gene TRBJ2-7, with 7 bases aligning to TRBD2. Trimming removed 3 bases from V and 5 bases from J; junction bases left unmatched: 10. Germline V gene data show CDR1 as SGHTA and CDR2 as FQGNSA. The CDR3 runs to 15 residues. The CDR3: CASSFIAGPDHEQYF. The CDR3 bases are TGTGCCAGCAGCTTTATAGCGGGCCCCGATCACGAGCAGTACTTC.

The gene calls are TRBV6-1 and TRBJ2-2, with 7 bases that match TRBD1. The CDR3 is 15 residues long. Trimming at V came to 8 bases and at J to 6 bases, leaving 12 bases not matched to a gene. Germline assignment: CDR1 MNHNS and CDR2 SASEGT. CDR3 DNA sequence: TGTGCCAGCTACCGGGGCAGGGGGTTCGCCGGGGAGCTGTTTTTT. Translating it yields CASYRGRGFAGELFF.

The table lists this clonotype with a few counts. The gene calls are TRBV4-2 and TRBJ2-7; 8 nucleotides align to TRBD2. The CDR3 has 17 residues. The V gene end was trimmed by 0 bases and the J gene end by 1 base; junction bases not matched to a gene: 8. Germline CDR1 is LGHNA and CDR2 is YNFKEQ. The CDR3 DNA reads as TGTGCCAGCAGCCAAGATATAGCGGGGCATCGATCCTACGAGCAGTACTTC. Protein product: CASSQDIAGHRSYEQYF.

This clonotype was counted a single time. The germline gene is not matched at one end of the junction; a read error may be the cause. The V and J genes are TRBV9 and TRBJ2-3; the match to TRBD2 covers 10 bases. This CDR3 is 18 amino acids long. Germline V lookup: CDR1 SGDLS, CDR2 YYNGEE. The CDR3 spells CANSPRGLAGESTDTQYF. CDR3 DNA: TGTGCCAACAGCCCCCGGGGGCTAGCGGGGGAGAGCACAGATACGCAGTATTTT.

The chain is built from TRBV24-1 and TRBJ2-1, with D possibly matching TRBD2 (5 bases). Germline CDR1 is KGHDR and CDR2 is SFDVKD. This CDR3 comprises 16 residues. V gave up 4 bases and J gave up 4 bases, with 16 bases separating them. CDR3 protein: CATSEPDSSGYNEQFF. In nucleotides, the CDR3 is TGTGCCACCAGTGAACCGGACTCATCCGGATACAATGAGCAGTTCTTC.

The genes are TRBV11-1 and TRBJ2-2; no definite D call. The ends were cut back, 2 bases at V and 1 base at J, with 8 bases in the middle. CDR1 is SGHAT and CDR2 is FQDESV in the germline V gene (reference sequence). The CDR3 is 15 amino acids. The DNA of the CDR3 is TGTGCCAGCAGCTTAAGGGCCCAGAACACCGGGGAGCTGTTTTTT. This gives the protein CASSLRAQNTGELFF.

Note on this clonotype: One end of the junction fails to match germline, which may point to a read error. The CDR3 region has the DNA TGTGCCAGCCCACCAGGGGTGGCTGAAGCTTTCTTT. Protein product: CASPPGVAEAFF. The chain uses TRBV18 and TRBJ1-1, with D possibly matching TRBD1 (6 bases). This CDR3 contains 12 residues. The germline CDR1 and CDR2 sequences are KGHSH and LQKENI.

This clonotype turned up a few times. The CDR3 sequence is CSVRSVTNQPQHF. CDR3 nucleotide sequence: TGCAGCGTTCGGTCCGTGACTAATCAGCCCCAGCATTTT. This rearrangement joins TRBV29-1 to TRBJ1-5; D uncertain. The CDR3 spans 13 residues. Germline CDR1 SQVTM, CDR2 ANQGSEA. Trimming shortened V by 5 bases and J by 4 bases, and 12 bases separated the two germline ends. The full variable domain, rest sourced from reference TRBV29-1 and TRBJ1-5, is SAVISQKPSRDICQRGTSLTIQCQVDSQVTMMFWYRQQPGQSLTLIATANQGSEATYESGFVIDKFPISRPNLTFSTLTVSNMSPEDSSIYLCSVRSVTNQPQHFGDGTRLSIL.

This clonotype was seen a handful of times. V usage is TRBV6-5 and J usage is TRBJ2-1; D is ambiguous. This CDR3 contains 13 residues. The germline CDR1 and CDR2 sequences are MNHEY and SVGAGI. V lost 4 bases, J lost 6 bases, and 10 bases lay in between. The CDR3 DNA sequence: TGTGCCAGCAGTTTGGGGTGGCTCAATGAGCAGTTCTTC. Amino acid sequence: CASSLGWLNEQFF.

CDR3 sequence reads: CASRTGGHVYNEQFF. In DNA form, the CDR3 reads TGTGCCAGCAGGACAGGGGGACATGTTTACAATGAGCAGTTCTTC. J is TRBJ2-1 and V is TRBV12-3 or TRBV12-4; TRBD1 aligns across 9 bases. Trimming removed 6 bases from V and 4 bases from J; junction bases left unmatched: 7. The CDR3 is 15 residues long.

The gene calls are TRBV6-1 and TRBJ1-2, with TRBD1 as a possible D gene (6 bases). CDR3 length equals 15 residues. Trimming shortened V by 0 bases and J by 2 bases, and 10 bases separated the two germline ends. The germline gives CDR1 MNHNS, CDR2 SASEGT. The CDR3 bases are TGTGCCAGCAGTGAAGCGCGGGGGGCAAACTATGGCTACACCTTC. Translating it yields CASSEARGANYGYTF.

With regard to this clonotype: This may stem from a read error, because a much larger clone lies one nucleotide away. The chain joins TRBV7-9 to TRBJ2-5; the D gene is possibly TRBD2 (7 bases). The CDR3 sequence is 17 residues long. Germline CDR1 and CDR2: SEHNR and FQNEAQ (reference sequence). The CDR3 DNA reads as TGTGCCAGCAGCTCCCGCCGGGGGGCGAGGGAGCAAGACACCCAGTACTTC. The encoded protein is CASSSRRGAREQDTQYF.

The rearrangement joins TRBV20-1 to TRBJ1-4; 9 bases are a match to TRBD1. V shed 5 bases and J 7 bases; nucleotides not matched to a gene: 5. The CDR3 covers 13 residues. From germline, CDR1 is DFQATT and CDR2 SNEGSKA (reference sequence). The CDR3 region is CSAWTGELEKLFF. The CDR3 coding sequence is TGCAGTGCTTGGACAGGGGAGCTTGAAAAACTGTTTTTT.

This clonotype has more than one count but fewer than ten. V and J are TRBV10-3 and TRBJ1-5; the D gene is possibly TRBD1 (5 bases). CDR1 is ENHRY and CDR2 is SYGVKD in the germline V gene. The CDR3 loop spans 13 amino acids. Trimming cost V 8 bases and J 5 bases, with 13 bases left between them. Written as DNA, the CDR3 is TGTGCCATCGGCTCTGGGGGTGATCAGCCCCAGCATTTT. Translating gives CAIGSGGDQPQHF.

This clonotype came up a few times. The genes are TRBV20-1 and TRBJ2-5; 9 bases are shared with TRBD1. The germline gives CDR1 DFQATT, CDR2 SNEGSKA (reference sequence). With 4 bases clipped from V and 5 bases from J, the junction kept 11 bases outside the gene matches. The CDR3 is 15 amino acids. The DNA for the CDR3 is TGCAGTGCTACAGACTCAGGACAGGGGTGGGAGACCCAGTACTTC. Encoded protein: CSATDSGQGWETQYF.

This clonotype came up a few times. The J gene is TRBJ2-1, the V gene TRBV18; D is uncertain. V was clipped by 6 bases and J by 5 bases, with 14 bases between them. The CDR3 has 14 residues. Germline V gene lookup returns CDR1 KGHSH and CDR2 LQKENI. As DNA, the CDR3 is TGTGCCAGCTCCCCCTTGGTCAAAAACAATGAGCAGTTCTTC. Its protein is CASSPLVKNNEQFF. Filled out from reference TRBV18 and TRBJ2-1, the complete variable domain reads NAGVMQNPRHLVRRRGQEARLRCSPMKGHSHVYWYRQLPEEGLKFMVYLQKENIIDESGMPKERFSAEFPKEGPSILRIQQVVRGDSAAYFCASSPLVKNNEQFFGPGTRLTVL.

This clonotype occurred a few times. This chain uses TRBV18 with TRBJ1-2; 7 bases agree with TRBD1. Trimming at V came to 3 bases and at J to 3 bases, leaving 16 bases not matched to a gene. CDR1 is KGHSH, CDR2 LQKENI, per germline. The CDR3 length is 18 residues. The CDR3 DNA reads as TGTGCCAGCTCACCCGTACCCGCTAATAGGACAGGATACTATGGCTACACCTTC. It yields the protein CASSPVPANRTGYYGYTF.

This rearrangement joins TRBV5-1 to TRBJ1-2; D is ambiguous. Germline CDR1 SGHRS, CDR2 YFSETQ. The CDR3 is made up of 14 amino acids. V lost 0 bases and J lost 4, with 10 bases in between. The CDR3 DNA follows: TGCGCCAGCAGCTTGGACCGGGAGGCCTATGGCTACACCTTC. Its protein is CASSLDREAYGYTF.

The chain carries TRBV10-2 and TRBJ2-1; D call uncertain. The ends were cut back, 1 base at V and 8 bases at J, with 18 bases in the middle. Germline V CDR1 and CDR2: WSHSY, SAAADI. CDR3 length: 16 amino acids. The CDR3 sequence is CASSEYGDLMADEQFF. The CDR3, as DNA: TGCGCCAGCAGTGAGTACGGTGACCTTATGGCCGATGAGCAGTTCTTC.

This chain connects TRBV18 to TRBJ2-5, with D possibly being TRBD1 or TRBD2 (5 bases each). The tail of the sequence fits TRBJ2-7 better, so the J call may be wrong. CDR1 and CDR2 (germline): KGHSH, LQKENI. The CDR3 has 15 amino acids. In nucleotides, the CDR3 is TGTGCCAGCCCAGGGAAGAGGGAAGAAACCTACGAGCAGTACTTC. Translated: CASPGKREETYEQYF.

The rearrangement links TRBV7-3 to TRBJ2-1; TRBD2 agrees at 8 bases. Trimming at V came to 5 bases and at J to 8 bases, leaving 14 bases not matched to a gene. The germline gives CDR1 SGHTA, CDR2 FQGTGA. CDR3 length equals 16 residues. CDR3 residues: CASSPGGRGARDEQFF. As DNA, the CDR3 is TGTGCCAGCAGCCCGGGGGGGCGGGGGGCCCGGGATGAGCAGTTCTTC.